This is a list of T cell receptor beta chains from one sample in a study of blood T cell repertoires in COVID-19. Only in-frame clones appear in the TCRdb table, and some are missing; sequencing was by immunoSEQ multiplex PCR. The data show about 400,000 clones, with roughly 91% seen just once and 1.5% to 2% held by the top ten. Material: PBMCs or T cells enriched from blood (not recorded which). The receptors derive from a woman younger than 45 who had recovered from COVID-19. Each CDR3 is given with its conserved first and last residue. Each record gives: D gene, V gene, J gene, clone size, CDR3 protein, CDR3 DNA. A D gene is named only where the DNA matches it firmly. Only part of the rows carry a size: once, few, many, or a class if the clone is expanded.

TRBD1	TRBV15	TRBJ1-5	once	CATSRGGGYNQPQHF	TGTGCCACCAGCAGAGGAGGGGGCTATAATCAGCCCCAGCATTTT
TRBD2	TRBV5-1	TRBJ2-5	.	CASSSGLAGLQETQYF	TGCGCCAGCAGCTCCGGACTAGCGGGTTTACAAGAGACCCAGTACTTC
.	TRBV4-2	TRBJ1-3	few	CASSPHSTDDTIYF	TGTGCCAGCAGCCCCCACTCGACAGATGACACCATATATTTT
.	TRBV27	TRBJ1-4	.	CASSFSPGGEKLFF	TGTGCCAGCAGTTTCTCGCCCGGGGGTGAAAAACTGTTTTTT
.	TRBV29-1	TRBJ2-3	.	CSVGGVGTDTQYF	TGCAGCGTGGGGGGTGTTGGCACAGATACGCAGTATTTT
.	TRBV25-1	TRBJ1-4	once	CASSDVKPGGKLFF	TGTGCCAGCAGTGACGTAAAGCCGGGAGGAAAACTGTTTTTT
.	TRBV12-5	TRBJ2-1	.	CASGPVQGGFDEQFF	TGTGCTAGTGGCCCCGTACAGGGGGGGTTCGATGAGCAGTTCTTC
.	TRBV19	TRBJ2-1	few	CASSPDYALNSYNEQFF	TGTGCCAGTAGTCCGGACTACGCCTTAAACTCCTACAATGAGCAGTTCTTC
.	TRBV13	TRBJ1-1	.	CASSSGGGMNTEAFF	TGTGCCAGCAGCTCCGGCGGTGGAATGAACACTGAAGCTTTCTTT
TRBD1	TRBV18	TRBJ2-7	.	CASSPPGTGGHYEQYF	TGTGCCAGCTCACCACCTGGGACAGGGGGCCACTACGAGCAGTACTTC
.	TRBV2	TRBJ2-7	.	CASSEATGLTAYEQYF	TGTGCCAGCAGTGAAGCAACAGGGCTGACAGCCTACGAGCAGTACTTC
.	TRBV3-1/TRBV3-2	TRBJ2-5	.	CASSQLLGARETQYF	TGTGCCAGCAGCCAACTTCTAGGGGCCAGGGAGACCCAGTACTTC
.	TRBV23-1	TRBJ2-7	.	CASSQSWQLALREQYF	TGCGCCAGCAGTCAATCATGGCAGCTAGCCCTGAGGGAGCAGTACTTC
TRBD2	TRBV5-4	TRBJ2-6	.	CASSVTSGGAAGANVLTF	TGTGCCAGCAGCGTGACTAGCGGGGGGGCCGCTGGGGCCAACGTCCTGACTTTC
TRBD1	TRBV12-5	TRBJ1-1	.	CASGLGWPRQGRTEAFF	TGTGCTAGTGGTTTAGGTTGGCCCCGACAGGGAAGGACTGAAGCTTTCTTT
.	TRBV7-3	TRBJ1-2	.	CASSLTGGGYGYTF	TGTGCCAGCAGCTTAACAGGGGGTGGCTATGGCTACACCTTC
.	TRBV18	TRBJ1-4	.	CASSPFGGRANGQNEKLFF	TGTGCCAGCTCACCATTTGGGGGCAGGGCCAACGGCCAAAATGAAAAACTGTTTTTT
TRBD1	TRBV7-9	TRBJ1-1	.	CASSSPGGWAFF	TGTGCCAGCAGCAGCCCAGGGGGCTGGGCTTTCTTT
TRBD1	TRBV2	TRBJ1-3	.	CASRRQGDAGNTIYF	TGTGCCAGCAGGCGACAGGGTGATGCTGGAAACACCATATATTTT
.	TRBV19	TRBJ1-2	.	CASSRRDGGYTF	TGTGCCAGTAGCCGCAGGGATGGCGGCTACACCTTC
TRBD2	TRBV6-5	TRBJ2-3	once	CASSLAGGRDTQYF	TGTGCCAGCTCGCTAGCGGGAGGTCGAGATACGCAGTATTTT
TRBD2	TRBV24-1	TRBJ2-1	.	CATSDLGRTSGSSYNEQFF	TGTGCCACCAGTGATTTAGGGAGGACTAGCGGGAGCTCCTACAATGAGCAGTTCTTC
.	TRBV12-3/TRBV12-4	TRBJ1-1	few	CASRHIYQPAFF	TGTGCCAGCAGGCACATTTATCAACCGGCTTTCTTT
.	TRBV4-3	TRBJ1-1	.	CASSQDRAGIGEAFF	TGCGCCAGCAGCCAAGATAGGGCGGGAATCGGTGAAGCTTTCTTT
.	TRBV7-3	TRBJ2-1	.	CASSLTAGDEQFF	TGTGCCAGCAGCTTAACTGCGGGCGATGAGCAGTTCTTC
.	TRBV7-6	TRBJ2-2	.	CASSLLGVGRTNTGELFF	TGTGCCAGCAGCTTATTAGGAGTGGGGCGAACGAACACCGGGGAGCTGTTTTTT
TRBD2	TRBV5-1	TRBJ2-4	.	CASSLEGVAGEWAKNIQYF	TGCGCCAGCAGCTTGGAAGGGGTAGCGGGAGAGTGGGCCAAAAACATTCAGTACTTC
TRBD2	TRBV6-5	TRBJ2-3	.	CASSYLRGDTQYF	TGTGCCAGCAGTTACTTGCGGGGGGATACGCAGTATTTT
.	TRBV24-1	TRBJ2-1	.	CATSEAAPSSYNEQFF	TGTGCCACCAGTGAGGCAGCGCCGAGCTCCTACAATGAGCAGTTCTTC
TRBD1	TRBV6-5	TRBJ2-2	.	CASSSHRGTGELFF	TGTGCCAGCAGTTCGCACAGGGGGACCGGGGAGCTGTTTTTT
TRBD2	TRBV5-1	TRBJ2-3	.	CASRPLLAGVTDTQYF	TGCGCCAGCAGACCCTTACTAGCGGGAGTAACAGATACGCAGTATTTT
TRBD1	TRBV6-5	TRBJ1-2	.	CASSRGLGYTF	TGTGCCAGCAGCAGGGGGCTTGGCTACACCTTC
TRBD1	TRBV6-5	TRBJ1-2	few	CASSSDLTGYGYGYTF	TGTGCCAGCAGTTCGGACCTGACAGGGTACGGCTATGGCTACACCTTC
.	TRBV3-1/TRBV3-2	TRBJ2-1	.	CASSQTNKIQFF	TGTGCCAGCAGCCAAACAAATAAAATACAGTTCTTC
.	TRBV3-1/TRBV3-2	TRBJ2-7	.	CASSPSVGGAFNEQYF	TGTGCCAGCAGCCCATCCGTAGGGGGGGCCTTTAACGAGCAGTACTTC
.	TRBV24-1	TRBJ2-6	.	CATSEAGVISGANVLTF	TGTGCCACCAGTGAGGCAGGGGTCATCTCTGGGGCCAACGTCCTGACTTTC
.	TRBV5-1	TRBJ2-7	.	CASSVVPDNSYEQYF	TGCGCCAGCAGCGTCGTGCCGGACAACTCCTACGAGCAGTACTTC
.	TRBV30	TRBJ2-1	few	CAWDRSRGPTSYNEQFF	TGTGCCTGGGATCGTTCGAGAGGGCCTACCTCCTACAATGAGCAGTTCTTC
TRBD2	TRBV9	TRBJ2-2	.	CASSVEASGRGELFF	TGTGCCAGCAGCGTAGAGGCTAGCGGGAGAGGGGAGCTGTTTTTT
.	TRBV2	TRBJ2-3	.	CASSEDGSSTDTQYF	TGTGCCAGCAGCGAGGATGGTTCTAGCACAGATACGCAGTATTTT
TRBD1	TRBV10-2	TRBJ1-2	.	CAIKDRGYGYTF	TGCGCCATCAAGGACAGGGGCTATGGCTACACCTTC
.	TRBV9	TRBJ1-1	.	CASSPKTDNTEAFF	TGTGCCAGCAGCCCTAAGACAGACAACACTGAAGCTTTCTTT
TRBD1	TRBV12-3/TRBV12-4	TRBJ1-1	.	CASQGAGTEAFF	TGTGCCAGTCAGGGGGCAGGCACTGAAGCTTTCTTT
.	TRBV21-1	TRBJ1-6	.	CASSKASDTQRNSPLHF	TGTGCCAGCAGCAAAGCCTCGGACACGCAACGGAATTCACCCCTCCACTTT
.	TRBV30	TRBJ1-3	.	CAWSGRTFGGNTIYF	TGTGCCTGGAGTGGCAGGACTTTCGGTGGAAACACCATATATTTT
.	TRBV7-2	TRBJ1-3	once	CASSLDRAVGPNTIYF	TGTGCCAGCAGCTTAGATCGGGCAGTGGGGCCGAACACCATATATTTT
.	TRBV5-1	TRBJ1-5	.	CASRVGSQPQHF	TGCGCCAGCAGGGTAGGGAGTCAGCCCCAGCATTTT
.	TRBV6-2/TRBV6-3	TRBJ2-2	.	CASSYSGSSHTGELFF	TGTGCCAGCAGTTATAGCGGCAGTTCACATACCGGGGAGCTGTTTTTT